The 20 T cell receptor beta chains given below trace back to one sample, sequenced in a study of cytomegalovirus exposure and HLA in healthy donors. The study ran its PCR with 60 Vbeta and 13 Jbeta primers. This table comes from immunoSEQ multiplex PCR, and its TCRdb copy is limited to in-frame clones, with some not included. The sample has under 200,000 clones, about 13% seen once. Sequencing was performed on PBMCs. The receptor set was obtained from a man aged 50 to 60 in good health and CMV-seropositive.

This clone was seen a handful of times. CDR3 nucleotides: TGTGCCAGCAGCTGGGGGGGACAGGGAACAGATACGCAGTATTTT. Its translation is CASSWGGQGTDTQYF. The genes are TRBV5-4 and TRBJ2-3; TRBD1 matches 9 bases. The CDR3 extends over 15 amino acids. Germline V gene sequence: CDR1 SGHNT, CDR2 YYREEE (reference sequence). The junction had 5 bases not matched to a gene; V was cut back by 3 bases and J by 3 bases.

The chain has TRBV10-2 and TRBJ2-6; D is perhaps TRBD1 (5 bases). V was trimmed by 0 bases and J by 0 bases, leaving 6 bases between them. Germline V gene lookup returns CDR1 WSHSY and CDR2 SAAADI. This CDR3 has 16 residues. This CDR3 is CASSESRASGANVLTF. The CDR3 DNA reads TGCGCCAGCAGTGAGTCCAGGGCCTCTGGGGCCAACGTCCTGACTTTC.

This clone came up a few times. The CDR3 DNA sequence: TGTGCCAGCAGTTACAGGGGCAGGGGTAGGGAAGAGACCCAGTACTTC. It specifies CASSYRGRGREETQYF. The chain employs TRBV6-5 and TRBJ2-5; TRBD1 is a possible D gene (6 bases). V was shortened by 2 bases and J by 3 bases, with 16 bases between the two germline ends. The CDR3 sequence is 16 residues long. Germline V CDR1 and CDR2: MNHEY, SVGAGI.

In this sample, this clone turned up a few times. The chain couples TRBV4-1 to TRBJ2-7; possibly TRBD2 for D (5 bases). Germline V gives CDR1 MGHRA, CDR2 YSYEKL. V lost 0 bases and J lost 2, with 14 bases in between. CDR3 size: 16 residues. As DNA, the CDR3 is TGCGCCAGCAGCCAAGATCGTGATAGCGTGACCTACGAGCAGTACTTC. It codes for CASSQDRDSVTYEQYF.

The chain recombines TRBV5-1 with TRBJ2-1; D is unclear. CDR1 is SGHRS, CDR2 YFSETQ, per germline. V gave up 0 bases and J gave up 2 bases, with 6 bases separating them. The CDR3 has 14 amino acids. The CDR3 here is CASSLGRAYNEQFF. Written as DNA, the CDR3 is TGCGCCAGCAGCTTGGGTCGGGCCTACAATGAGCAGTTCTTC.

This clone has a handful of counts. This chain connects TRBV16 to TRBJ1-2; TRBD1 agrees at 8 bases. This CDR3 contains 15 residues. Germline CDR1 is KGHSY and CDR2 is FQNENV. After removal of 2 bases from V and 6 bases from J, the junction contained 8 bases not matched to a gene. CDR3 residues: CASSQNSGGRDGYTF. The CDR3 bases are TGTGCCAGCAGCCAAAATTCAGGGGGCAGGGATGGCTACACCTTC.

The chain is built from TRBV2 and TRBJ1-1; 7 bases are a match to TRBD1. The V and J ends lost 1 base and 7 bases, in that order; junction bases with no gene match: 6. CDR1 is SNHLY and CDR2 is FYNNEI in the germline V gene. This CDR3 comprises 14 residues. The CDR3 DNA reads as TGTGCCAGCAGTGAAGACAGGGGAGGCTTTGAAGCTTTCTTT. Translated, it gives CASSEDRGGFEAFF.

Remarks on this clone: At one end the junction does not follow the germline gene, possibly because of a read error. V and J are TRBV7-7 and TRBJ2-2; tentative D call: TRBD2 (6 bases). The germline gives CDR1 SSHAT, CDR2 FNYEAQ (reference sequence). The length of the CDR3 is 16 residues. CDR3 sequence (DNA): TGTGCTAGCAGCTTAACCCCCACCGGGGGCACCGGGGAGCTGTTTTTT. Translating gives CASSLTPTGGTGELFF.

V and J are TRBV10-3 and TRBJ1-1; 8 positions agree with TRBD1. J was trimmed by 0 bases and V by 4 bases; bases with no gene match: 4. Germline CDR1 ENHRY, CDR2 SYGVKD. The CDR3 extends over 15 amino acids. CDR3: CAISGGQGMNTEAFF. Here the CDR3 DNA reads TGTGCCATCAGTGGTGGACAGGGAATGAACACTGAAGCTTTCTTT.

The V gene is TRBV30, the J gene TRBJ1-6; D is possibly TRBD1 (6 bases). The CDR3 runs to 13 residues. Germline V lookup: CDR1 GTSNPN, CDR2 SVGIG (reference sequence). V dropped 2 bases and J dropped 7 bases, with 9 bases sitting between them. The CDR3 nucleotides are TGTGCCTGGAGTTCACAGGGAAATTCACCCCTCCACTTT. This translates into CAWSSQGNSPLHF.

This chain links TRBV29-1 with TRBJ2-5; 8 bases are shared with TRBD2. The CDR3 loop spans 14 amino acids. The V segment lost 4 bases and the J segment 9 bases; nucleotides outside the gene matches: 13. Germline lookup yields CDR1 SQVTM and CDR2 ANQGSEA. CDR3 DNA: TGCAGCGTTGGGGTGAGCAGCGGGGGAAGGTCCCAGTACTTC. Amino acid sequence: CSVGVSSGGRSQYF.

J is TRBJ2-2 and V is TRBV28; the D gene is possibly TRBD1 (6 bases). Trimming took off 3 bases at V and 4 bases at J, with 15 bases between the two ends. The CDR3 covers 16 residues. Germline values: CDR1 MDHEN, CDR2 SYDVKM. In nucleotides, the CDR3 is TGTGCCAGCAGTTTTACAGGGACGGCGGGCACCGGGGAGCTGTTTTTT. Protein sequence: CASSFTGTAGTGELFF.

This sequence joins TRBV6-1 and TRBJ2-1, with unresolved D. V lost 2 bases to trimming and J lost 9 bases, with 11 bases between them. This CDR3 has 13 residues. Germline CDR1 is MNHNS and CDR2 is SASEGT. The CDR3 DNA follows: TGTGCCAGCAGTGAATCCTGGGCCCTTGAGCAGTTCTTC. This gives the protein CASSESWALEQFF.

This rearrangement joins TRBV5-4 to TRBJ1-1; no clear D gene. CDR1 and CDR2 from the germline V gene are SGHNT and YYREEE (reference sequence). Deletions cut 4 bases from V and 4 bases from J, with 14 bases between. The CDR3 is 14 residues long. The CDR3 bases are TGTGCCAGCAGCCCCGGAACGGCGGGCACTGAAGCTTTCTTT. Translating it yields CASSPGTAGTEAFF.

This clone was found a few times. This chain connects TRBV5-6 to TRBJ2-3, with D possibly being TRBD2 (6 bases). From germline, CDR1 is SGHDT and CDR2 YYEEEE. The CDR3 runs 14 residues. Trimming left V 0 bases short and J 11 bases short, with 16 bases between. CDR3 nucleotide sequence: TGTGCCAGCAGCTTGGGCGGGGACCGAATATTGCAGTATTTT. Protein product: CASSLGGDRILQYF.

This clone was seen a few times. The rearrangement uses TRBV18 and TRBJ2-3, with 7 bases that match TRBD1. J lost 5 bases, V lost 3 bases, and 5 bases had no gene match. The germline CDR1 and CDR2 sequences are KGHSH and LQKENI. This CDR3 has 14 amino acids. The CDR3 spells CASSPPTGVDTQYF. The CDR3, as DNA: TGTGCCAGCTCACCCCCAACAGGGGTAGATACGCAGTATTTT.

This chain links TRBV18 with TRBJ1-2; 8 nucleotides agree with TRBD1. Germline loops: CDR1 KGHSH, CDR2 LQKENI. The CDR3 length is 17 residues. V dropped 2 bases and J dropped 1; count of bases not matched to a gene: 9. The CDR3 is CASSPSAPGGFNYGYTF. The CDR3 nucleotides read TGTGCCAGCTCACCATCGGCTCCAGGGGGCTTTAACTATGGCTACACCTTC.

This clone has more than one count but fewer than ten. V is TRBV14 and J is TRBJ2-7; TRBD1 matches 9 bases. The CDR3 consists of 15 residues. The germline CDR1 and CDR2 sequences are SGHDN and FVKESK. The J segment lost 8 bases and the V segment lost 2 bases, leaving 10 bases of the junction unmatched. The CDR3 is CASSQLRTGVVKQYF. CDR3 bases: TGTGCCAGCAGCCAATTGAGGACAGGGGTAGTCAAGCAGTACTTC.

This chain's CDR3 is CATRMVAGKKTQYF. Written as DNA, the CDR3 is TGTGCCACCCGAATGGTAGCGGGGAAAAAGACCCAGTACTTC. The chain joins TRBV6-5 to TRBJ2-5, with 8 nucleotides matching TRBD2. The CDR3 spans 14 residues. Germline CDR1 MNHEY, CDR2 SVGAGI. Unmatched junction bases numbered 13, after V lost 10 bases and J lost 6 bases.

This clone was seen only a few times. This chain joins TRBV7-9 and TRBJ1-6; no clear D. The ends were cut back, 5 bases at V and 13 bases at J, with 15 bases in the middle. The CDR3 has 13 residues. Germline V CDR1 and CDR2: SEHNR, FQNEAQ (reference sequence). CDR3 sequence: CASSPPEGTPLHF. CDR3 nucleotides: TGTGCCAGCAGCCCTCCGGAGGGAACCCCCCTCCACTTT.